This record covers a single T cell receptor (beta chain). Its antigen target is currently unknown. Per-base qualities were not stored, and no clone one base away is much larger. The treatment or condition label corresponds to: randomized to nivolumab then ipilimumab (arm A) or the reverse (arm B). Prior DNA-damaging chemotherapy had not been received by any trial patient. On a FACS Aria II flow cytometer, live CD3+CD8+ cells that were negative for CD19 and CD56 were sorted from thawed PBMCs. CheckMate 064, a randomized, open-label phase II trial of sequential checkpoint blockade, was the source of the samples, all of which came from patients with melanoma. Leukapheresis was used to collect peripheral blood mononuclear cells, which were then purified with Ficoll-Paque and frozen in human serum with about 9.3% DMSO. Right after sorting, the blood CD3+CD8+ cells were verified to be >95% pure, and DNA extraction followed.

The data originate from a study of sequential checkpoint blockade in melanoma (dated by TCRdb to about 2019). In terms of the full investigation: Using 1:1 randomization, the trial assigned patients either to first-line nivolumab followed by ipilimumab (arm A) or to ipilimumab followed by nivolumab (arm B). Maintenance nivolumab came after both trial sequences.

The immunoSEQ Assay was used to immunosequence TCRbeta CDR3 regions from genomic DNA. Before high-throughput sequencing, genomic DNA was amplified using bias-controlled multiplex PCR. The study's own analysis went as follows. To quantify the absolute abundance of each unique TCRbeta CDR3 region, the sequences were collapsed and filtered. Clonality was defined as 1 minus Pielou's evenness and was calculated using productive rearrangements only. A previously published method was used to identify clones with significantly greater frequencies in on-treatment samples than in baseline samples. Held by TCRdb, this immuneACCESS table contains in-frame sequences only and omits some clones. Under half of the omission traces to an unresolved V gene where checked; the cause of the rest is unknown. V and J calls and clone size are copied from that table; D and trimming were computed from the DNA. The table for this sample lists some 11,000 clones; 78% of them were counted only once. About 11% of the sample comes from the top ten.

Paper-wide results and their limitations: The model for predicting response that combines TCR metrics with mutation burden needs to be validated in larger, independent patient cohorts.

V loses 4 bases of germline sequence and J loses 1 base, and the interval between the two ends is 13 bases. According to the germline V gene, CDR1 reads SGHVS and CDR2 reads FNYEAQ. The CDR3, from cysteine to phenylalanine, totals 16 residues. Only the CDR3 portion is preserved as DNA: 48 bases, with reading frame beginning at the first base. The V and J segments used are TRBV7-6 and TRBJ2-2; D gene: possibly TRBD1, on 6 matching bases. The sequences come from CD8+ T cells sorted from blood (inferred from file names), collected from a patient given nivolumab and ipilimumab in sequence. The sequence was obtained from a human donor with melanoma. The DNA sequence is given as TGTGCCAGCAGCTCGAGGGGGACACAGAACACCGGGGAGCTGTTTTTT. It specifies CASSSRGTQNTGELFF.